The 30 T cell receptor beta chains listed next were all sequenced from one sample in a study of identical twins (dated by TCRdb to about 2016). Library preparation was by 5' RACE. Sequencer: Illumina HiSeq 2000. Using fastp trimming at Q25 and MiXCR clonotype assembly, TCRdb reanalyzed the public sequencing data and kept in-frame beta chains. Each entry is one CDR3 protein sequence, shown with its most common DNA and genes. The sample includes about 150,000 distinct CDR3 sequences, with roughly 3.5% observed a single time. The biggest ten clones account for approximately 7.7% of the sample. Sequencing was done on a sample of memory T cells sorted from blood. What this sample's cell subset or site label stands for: CD45RO+ enriched T cells. Every receptor here comes from a man between 18 and 35 years old in good health.

This clonotype was observed at least ten times. The gene calls are TRBV12-3 or TRBV12-4 and TRBJ1-5; D may be TRBD1 (5 bases). Between the trimmed V and J ends, which lost 6 bases and 4 bases, there was a span of 16 bases. The CDR3 totals 15 residues. The CDR3 DNA follows: TGTGCCAGCAGGGTGAGGGGAGGGTGGAATCAGCCCCAGCATTTT. It codes for CASRVRGGWNQPQHF.

This chain links TRBV28 with TRBJ2-2; 9 nucleotides align to TRBD2. The CDR3 has 15 residues. Germline assignment: CDR1 MDHEN and CDR2 SYDVKM. Trimming at V came to 3 bases and at J to 5 bases, leaving 4 bases not matched to a gene. In DNA, the CDR3 is TGTGCCAGCAGTTTTTGGCTAGCGGGAACCGGGGAGCTGTTTTTT. Its translation is CASSFWLAGTGELFF.

Ten or more counts support this clonotype. The gene calls are TRBV11-2 and TRBJ2-4; D gene ambiguous. CDR3 length: 18 amino acids. Looked up from germline, CDR1 is SGHAT and CDR2 is FQNNGV. V lost 1 base to trimming and J lost 3 bases, with 19 bases between them. The CDR3 loop is CASSLGERQVYDKNIQYF. The CDR3 bases are TGTGCCAGCAGCTTAGGGGAACGGCAGGTTTATGACAAAAACATTCAGTACTTC. Together with reference TRBV11-2 and TRBJ2-4, the CDR3 gives the full variable domain: EAGVAQSPRYKIIEKRQSVAFWCNPISGHATLYWYQQILGQGPKLLIQFQNNGVVDDSQLPKDRFSAERLKGVDSTLKIQPAKLEDSAVYLCASSLGERQVYDKNIQYFGAGTRLSVL.

This clonotype was observed at least ten times. The rearrangement joins TRBV7-9 to TRBJ1-5; D possibly corresponds to TRBD1 (5 bases). CDR3 length: 13 amino acids. CDR1 is SEHNR and CDR2 is FQNEAQ in the germline V gene (reference sequence). V was shortened by 5 bases and J by 9 bases, with 14 bases between the two germline ends. Written as DNA, the CDR3 is TGTGCCAGCAGCGCGGACAATCAACGGCCCCAGCATTTT. It encodes CASSADNQRPQHF. The variable domain in full, completed from reference TRBV7-9 and TRBJ1-5, reads DTGVSQNPRHKITKRGQNVTFRCDPISEHNRLYWYRQTLGQGPEFLTYFQNEAQLEKSRLLSDRFSAERPKGSFSTLEIQRTEQGDSAMYLCASSADNQRPQHFGDGTRLSIL.

Many counts were recorded for this clonotype. This chain uses TRBV20-1 with TRBJ2-5, with D perhaps being TRBD1 or TRBD2 (5 bases each). V was pared by 8 bases and J by 5 bases, with 12 bases between. Germline lookup yields CDR1 DFQATT and CDR2 SNEGSKA (reference sequence). The CDR3 loop spans 11 amino acids. CDR3 loop: CSYRGDETQYF. The CDR3 nucleotides are TGCAGTTACCGGGGCGACGAGACCCAGTACTTC.

Ten or more counts support this clonotype. The chain carries TRBV24-1 and TRBJ2-2, with TRBD1 matching 10 bases. The V and J ends lost 4 bases and 8 bases, in that order; junction bases with no gene match: 9. This CDR3 has 16 amino acids. Germline values: CDR1 KGHDR, CDR2 SFDVKD. CDR3 protein: CATSEPRDRGRGELFF. The CDR3 bases are TGTGCCACCAGTGAGCCCCGGGACAGGGGTCGAGGGGAGCTGTTTTTT.

This clonotype was detected many times. CDR3 DNA: TGCGCCAGCAGGCCCGAGGTCCTTGCCACAGATACGCAGTATTTT. It yields the protein CASRPEVLATDTQYF. V usage is TRBV5-1 and J usage is TRBJ2-3, with D unresolved. Trimming stripped 5 bases from V and 2 bases from J, with 15 bases between. Germline V CDR1 and CDR2: SGHRS, YFSETQ. The CDR3 runs to 15 residues.

This clonotype was counted ten times or more. The rearrangement uses TRBV29-1 and TRBJ2-5, with 7 bases identical to TRBD1. J gave up 5 bases and V 6 bases, and 6 bases lay outside the gene matches. The CDR3 extends over 12 amino acids. Looked up from germline, CDR1 is SQVTM and CDR2 is ANQGSEA. CDR3 nucleotide sequence: TGCAGCGTAGAAAGGGGGCCCGAGACCCAGTACTTC. As protein: CSVERGPETQYF.

Many counts were recorded for this clonotype. The gene calls are TRBV5-1 and TRBJ2-1; 8 bases agree with TRBD2. CDR1 SGHRS and CDR2 YFSETQ come from the germline V gene. CDR3 length equals 16 residues. Trimming at V came to 1 base and at J to 4 bases, leaving 7 bases not matched to a gene. The DNA of the CDR3 is TGCGCCAGCAGCTTGTTGGGTAGCGGGGCATACAATGAGCAGTTCTTC. Translating gives CASSLLGSGAYNEQFF.

Ten or more counts support this clonotype. The rearrangement links TRBV5-1 to TRBJ2-1; 9 bases are shared with TRBD1. CDR3 size: 19 residues. The V segment lost 0 bases and the J segment 2 bases; nucleotides outside the gene matches: 12. The germline gives CDR1 SGHRS, CDR2 YFSETQ. Written as DNA, the CDR3 is TGCGCCAGCAGCTTGGGCCCTCCGGGACAGGGATTGGCCTACAATGAGCAGTTCTTC. This gives the protein CASSLGPPGQGLAYNEQFF.

DNA of the CDR3: TGTGCCAGCAGCTTAGATGGAGGACAGGCCGGGCAGCCCCAGCATTTT. Its protein product is CASSLDGGQAGQPQHF. V gene TRBV7-9 combines with J gene TRBJ1-5, with TRBD1 matching 7 bases. The germline gives CDR1 SEHNR, CDR2 FQNEAQ (reference sequence). With V trimmed by 1 base and J by 7 bases, 10 bases remained unmatched. The CDR3 runs to 16 residues.

This clonotype appeared many times. The chain combines TRBV5-4 with TRBJ2-1; D might be TRBD2 (6 bases). The germline V gene has CDR1 SGHNT and CDR2 YYREEE (reference sequence). The CDR3 sequence is 17 residues long. V gave up 3 bases and J gave up 8 bases, with 24 bases separating them. This CDR3 reads CASSSPATSSVTHEQFF. The CDR3 DNA follows: TGTGCCAGCAGCTCTCCAGCTACTAGCTCTGTCACACATGAGCAGTTCTTC.

At least ten counts were recorded for this clonotype. The chain uses TRBV6-5 and TRBJ2-1, with a weak D call TRBD1 (5 bases). From germline, CDR1 is MNHEY and CDR2 SVGAGI. The CDR3 totals 11 residues. Between the trimmed V and J ends, which lost 6 bases and 10 bases, there was a span of 10 bases. The CDR3 nucleotides are TGTGCCAGCAGATCAACAGGAGAGCAGTTCTTC. Its translation: CASRSTGEQFF.

This clonotype was seen ten or more times. The rearrangement links TRBV12-3 or TRBV12-4 to TRBJ1-1; no definite D call. The CDR3 is 13 amino acids. Trimming cost V 3 bases and J 3 bases, with 8 bases left between them. CDR3 bases: TGTGCCAGCAGTTTTTCAGACTACACTGAAGCTTTCTTT. This encodes CASSFSDYTEAFF.

This clonotype has ten or more counts. The rearrangement links TRBV7-2 to TRBJ2-1, with 15 bases that match TRBD2. Germline loops: CDR1 SGHTA, CDR2 FQGNSA. The ends lost 5 bases at V and 11 bases at J; junction bases unmatched: 10. The CDR3 is 16 residues long. The CDR3 nucleotides are TGTGCCAGCAGCGGTTCGGGACTAGCGGGAGGAGCGAAGCAGTTCTTC. Translated: CASSGSGLAGGAKQFF.

This clonotype was observed at least ten times. The rearrangement joins TRBV28 to TRBJ2-7, with D unclear. Trimming stripped 6 bases from V and 3 bases from J, with 9 bases between. Germline V CDR1 and CDR2: MDHEN, SYDVKM. The CDR3 totals 12 residues. The CDR3 sequence is CASSKTGYEQYF. CDR3 in DNA: TGTGCCAGCAGCAAGACTGGCTACGAGCAGTACTTC.

This clonotype showed up many times. The chain uses TRBV7-8 and TRBJ2-7; a weak D match, TRBD2 (7 bases). The germline V gene encodes CDR1 SGHVS and CDR2 FQNEAQ. V lost 0 bases and J 5 bases, leaving 17 bases between the germline ends. The CDR3 length is 16 residues. CDR3 nucleotides: TGTGCCAGCAGCTTAGCGGGGGGGGCAGAAGCCCACGAGCAGTACTTC. Amino acids: CASSLAGGAEAHEQYF.

This clonotype was counted ten times or more. The CDR3: CASSTSGSAGNEQFF. CDR3 bases: TGTGCCAGCAGTACTAGCGGGAGTGCTGGTAATGAGCAGTTCTTC. The chain is built from TRBV6-4 and TRBJ2-1, with 11 nucleotides matching TRBD2. V trimming: 5 bases; J trimming: 7 bases; junction bases outside the gene matches: 7. The germline gives CDR1 MRHNA, CDR2 SNTAGT. The length of the CDR3 is 15 residues.

The sample holds many counts of this clonotype. The V call is TRBV6-5, the J call TRBJ2-7; D is tentatively TRBD1 or TRBD2 (7 bases each). This CDR3 comprises 15 residues. Germline V gives CDR1 MNHEY, CDR2 SVGAGI. V was pared by 0 bases and J by 2 bases, with 11 bases between. In nucleotides, the CDR3 is TGTGCCAGCAGTTACTCCAGGGGGGGGACCTACGAGCAGTACTTC. Encoded protein: CASSYSRGGTYEQYF.

This clonotype was picked up many times. J is TRBJ2-7 and V is TRBV9, with D tentatively TRBD2 (6 bases). This CDR3 contains 14 residues. Between the trimmed V and J ends, which lost 0 bases and 6 bases, there was a span of 13 bases. Germline CDR1 and CDR2: SGDLS and YYNGEE. The CDR3 DNA is TGTGCCAGCAGCGTAGAGGAGGGGTTGAGCGAGCAGTACTTC. Translated: CASSVEEGLSEQYF.

There are many counts of this clonotype. Here the CDR3 reads CAWRLGVNYGYTF. CDR3 nucleotide sequence: TGTGCCTGGAGACTCGGGGTCAACTATGGCTACACCTTC. The chain combines TRBV30 with TRBJ1-2, with D unclear. This CDR3 is built from 13 residues. V lost 3 bases and J 2 bases, leaving 10 bases between the germline ends. Germline lookup yields CDR1 GTSNPN and CDR2 SVGIG (reference sequence).

This clonotype came up many times. The rearrangement links TRBV29-1 to TRBJ2-1; D call uncertain. The CDR3 is 14 amino acids. Germline loops: CDR1 SQVTM, CDR2 ANQGSEA. Between the trimmed V and J ends, which lost 6 bases and 3 bases, there was a span of 15 bases. The chain's CDR3 is CSVRRPSLYNEQFF. The CDR3 DNA follows: TGCAGCGTCAGGAGACCCAGCCTCTACAATGAGCAGTTCTTC.

This clonotype was recorded many times. The rearrangement links TRBV25-1 to TRBJ1-2; D may be TRBD1 (6 bases). CDR1 is MGHDK, CDR2 SYGVNS, per germline. With 9 bases removed from V and 4 bases from J, the gap between germline ends came to 15 bases. The CDR3 sequence is 13 residues long. The chain's CDR3 is CASSGASSYGYTF. CDR3 bases: TGTGCCAGTTCAGGGGCGTCTTCCTATGGCTACACCTTC.

This clonotype was picked up many times. The chain recombines TRBV20-1 with TRBJ2-7; possible D gene TRBD1, 6 bases. V was pared by 0 bases and J by 2 bases, with 14 bases between. This CDR3 spans 15 amino acids. Germline CDR1 is DFQATT and CDR2 is SNEGSKA (reference sequence). CDR3: CSARDPTGLTYEQYV. The DNA of the CDR3 is TGCAGTGCTAGAGACCCGACAGGCTTGACCTACGAGCAGTACGTC.

For this clonotype: A much larger clone is a single base away; this may be a read error. The chain combines TRBV5-4 with TRBJ2-3; 11 nucleotides match TRBD2. Germline CDR1 SGHNT, CDR2 YYREEE (reference sequence). CDR3 length: 15 residues. V shed 3 bases, J shed 12 bases, and the junction held 12 bases outside the gene matches. The CDR3 DNA sequence: TGTGCCAGCAGCTCACTAGCGGGAGTTTCTCAAGGCCAGTATTTT. Its protein is CASSSLAGVSQGQYF.

This clonotype was seen ten or more times. The CDR3 sequence is CASTFPGQAQWVGYNEQFF. The CDR3 bases are TGTGCCAGCACTTTCCCGGGACAGGCGCAATGGGTAGGCTACAATGAGCAGTTCTTC. The chain links TRBV18 to TRBJ2-1; the match to TRBD1 covers 8 bases. There are 19 residues in the CDR3. Germline loops: CDR1 KGHSH, CDR2 LQKENI. V dropped 8 bases and J dropped 3; count of bases not matched to a gene: 21.

This clonotype was counted many times. The V gene is TRBV11-2, the J gene TRBJ2-7; D possibly corresponds to TRBD1 (6 bases). The germline V gene has CDR1 SGHAT and CDR2 FQNNGV. The CDR3 runs to 15 residues. V was cut by 0 bases and J by 2 bases, with 11 bases left in between. The CDR3 here is CASSLDGTNAYEQYF. CDR3 bases: TGTGCCAGCAGCTTAGATGGGACAAATGCCTACGAGCAGTACTTC.

This clonotype has ten or more counts. The rearrangement links TRBV19 to TRBJ2-5, with D perhaps given as TRBD1 or TRBD2 (5 bases each). The V end lost 6 bases, the J end lost 5 bases, and 16 bases lay between the germline ends. CDR3 length equals 14 residues. The germline gives CDR1 LNHDA, CDR2 SQIVND (reference sequence). The CDR3 here is CASRSGTEGETQYF. In nucleotides, the CDR3 is TGTGCCAGTAGGTCCGGGACCGAGGGGGAGACCCAGTACTTC.

At least ten counts were recorded for this clonotype. V and J are TRBV4-3 and TRBJ2-7; TRBD2 is a possible D gene (6 bases). Germline-derived CDR1 and CDR2 are LGHNA and YSLEER. The V and J ends lost 1 base and 3 bases respectively, with 13 bases between them. This CDR3 has 15 residues. Here the CDR3 DNA reads TGCGCCAGCAGCCAAGTAGGCGGGAAGGGCTACGAGCAGTACTTC. Amino acid sequence: CASSQVGGKGYEQYF.

This clonotype was observed at least ten times. This chain links TRBV27 with TRBJ1-5, with a weak D call TRBD1 (5 bases). In germline, CDR1 is MNHEY, CDR2 SMNVEV (reference sequence). The ends were cut back, 6 bases at V and 2 bases at J, with 14 bases in the middle. The CDR3 sequence is 15 residues long. The CDR3 DNA follows: TGTGCCAGCAGCTGGAATGGGGGTGGCAATCAGCCCCAGCATTTT. This gives the protein CASSWNGGGNQPQHF.